Each of the 15 T cell receptor beta chains below was sequenced from the same sample in a study of cytomegalovirus exposure and HLA in healthy donors. Produced via immunoSEQ multiplex PCR; TCRdb's table is partial and in-frame only. The table shows 150,000 to 200,000 clones, with roughly 86% occurring only once. Sequenced material: PBMCs. The source is a man aged 18-30 years in good health and CMV-seropositive.

The chain uses TRBV9 and TRBJ2-7; tentatively, D is TRBD2 (5 bases). The CDR3 loop spans 14 amino acids. The V gene's germline CDR1 is SGDLS and CDR2 YYNGEE. Trimming stripped 2 bases from V and 1 base from J, with 10 bases between. CDR3 in DNA: TGTGCCAGCAGCGTCTTCCGGGATTCCTACGAGCAGTACTTC. This translates into CASSVFRDSYEQYF.

The V call is TRBV6-5, the J call TRBJ2-1; perhaps TRBD2 as D (6 bases). The germline V gene has CDR1 MNHEY and CDR2 SVGAGI. V shed 7 bases and J shed 10 bases, with 17 bases lying between them. This CDR3 comprises 13 residues. The CDR3 sequence: CASNRAGSREQFF. The CDR3 region has the DNA TGTGCCAGCAACCGGGCGGGGTCACGGGAGCAGTTCTTC.

J is TRBJ2-7 and V is TRBV6-6, with D tentatively TRBD2 (6 bases). The CDR3 loop spans 14 amino acids. The V gene lost 5 bases and the J gene lost 3 bases, with 14 bases spanning the gap. Germline values: CDR1 MNHNY, CDR2 SVGAGI (reference sequence). CDR3 sequence reads: CASSLPAGSYEQYF. For the CDR3, the DNA is TGTGCCAGCAGTCTTCCGGCCGGGAGCTACGAGCAGTACTTC.

This clone showed up just once. The gene calls are TRBV29-1 and TRBJ2-3; 10 positions match TRBD2. Germline CDR1 SQVTM, CDR2 ANQGSEA. V lost 2 bases to trimming and J lost 4 bases; unmatched junction nucleotides: 3. CDR3 length: 14 residues. The CDR3, as DNA: TGCAGCGTTGAAAAGCGGGGGGGATCAGATACGCAGTATTTT. It encodes CSVEKRGGSDTQYF.

The chain recombines TRBV27 with TRBJ2-7, with 10 positions matching TRBD1. This CDR3 is built from 15 residues. The V gene end was trimmed by 5 bases and the J gene end by 3 bases; junction bases not matched to a gene: 7. Germline CDR1 and CDR2: MNHEY and SMNVEV (reference sequence). This CDR3 reads CASSAWDRGYYEQYF. In DNA form, the CDR3 reads TGTGCCAGCAGTGCGTGGGACAGGGGATACTACGAGCAGTACTTC.

The gene calls are TRBV7-2 and TRBJ2-3, with 7 bases fitting TRBD2. Germline-derived CDR1 and CDR2 are SGHTA and FQGNSA. V trimming: 7 bases; J trimming: 2 bases; junction bases outside the gene matches: 12. The CDR3 is 16 amino acids. DNA for the CDR3: TGTGCCAGCACGCGGACGGCAGGACTAGTCACAGATACGCAGTATTTT. Translating gives CASTRTAGLVTDTQYF. Full variable domain (rest looked up from reference TRBV7-2 and TRBJ2-3): GAGVSQSPSNKVTEKGKDVELRCDPISGHTALYWYRQSLGQGLEFLIYFQGNSAPDKSGLPSDRFSAERTGGSVSTLTIQRTQQEDSAVYLCASTRTAGLVTDTQYFGPGTRLTVL.

V is TRBV11-2 and J is TRBJ2-1, with 8 bases that match TRBD2. The CDR3 spans 15 residues. Germline CDR1 SGHAT, CDR2 FQNNGV. V shed 8 bases and J 4 bases; nucleotides not matched to a gene: 10. The DNA for the CDR3 is TGTGCCAGCGGTTCTACTAGCGGACCTTACAATGAGCAGTTCTTC. The encoded protein is CASGSTSGPYNEQFF.

V is TRBV29-1 and J is TRBJ2-7; 9 positions agree with TRBD2. CDR3 length: 15 amino acids. Trimming at V came to 6 bases and at J to 0 bases, leaving 9 bases not matched to a gene. Germline-derived CDR1 and CDR2 are SQVTM and ANQGSEA. CDR3 DNA sequence: TGCAGCGTCGCGGGAGGGTACGTTAACTCCTACGAGCAGTACTTC. Residues: CSVAGGYVNSYEQYF.

This chain uses TRBV9 with TRBJ2-1, with 9 bases identical to TRBD2. The V gene's germline CDR1 is SGDLS and CDR2 YYNGEE. The CDR3 is made up of 16 amino acids. The V segment lost 4 bases and the J segment 4 bases; nucleotides outside the gene matches: 9. The chain's CDR3 is CASSLITSGSYNEQFF. Here the CDR3 DNA reads TGTGCCAGCAGCCTGATTACTAGCGGGTCTTACAATGAGCAGTTCTTC.

V gene TRBV6-5 combines with J gene TRBJ2-3; 10 bases fit TRBD2. V lost 5 bases, J lost 4 bases, and 6 bases stayed unmatched. The CDR3 is 15 residues long. In germline, CDR1 is MNHEY, CDR2 SVGAGI. CDR3 nucleotide sequence: TGTGCCAGCAGTCTAGCGGGAGAGGTAGCAGATACGCAGTATTTT. It encodes CASSLAGEVADTQYF.

This clone has a single count. This rearrangement joins TRBV7-2 to TRBJ2-1; D remains unclear. CDR1 is SGHTA, CDR2 FQGNSA, per germline. The CDR3 is 14 amino acids. V was pared by 5 bases and J by 2 bases, with 10 bases between. In DNA form, the CDR3 reads TGTGCCAGCAGCCCCTATCGGGCCTACAATGAGCAGTTCTTC. Translation: CASSPYRAYNEQFF.

The chain uses TRBV29-1 and TRBJ2-2; D unclear. Germline V gene sequence: CDR1 SQVTM, CDR2 ANQGSEA. V dropped 4 bases and J dropped 6 bases, with 18 bases sitting between them. There are 15 residues in the CDR3. The DNA for the CDR3 is TGCAGCGTTGTCCTTTCGGTGCACCTGTCCGGGGAGCTGTTTTTT. Translation gives CSVVLSVHLSGELFF.

Written as DNA, the CDR3 is TGTGCCAGCATCTGTTCCTACGAGCAGTACTTC. Translation gives CASICSYEQYF. The genes are TRBV7-2 and TRBJ2-7; no clear D. V lost 7 bases, J lost 1 base, and 5 bases lay in between. The germline CDR1 and CDR2 sequences are SGHTA and FQGNSA. The CDR3 has 11 amino acids.

V is TRBV2 and J is TRBJ2-7, with 7 bases that match TRBD1. V lost 4 bases, J lost 2 bases, and 11 bases stayed unmatched. Germline V lookup: CDR1 SNHLY, CDR2 FYNNEI. The CDR3 is 16 residues long. The CDR3 sequence: CASSALRGTAPYEQYF. The CDR3 bases are TGTGCCAGCAGTGCACTTAGAGGGACAGCCCCCTACGAGCAGTACTTC.

The rearrangement joins TRBV14 to TRBJ1-1; TRBD1 aligns across 7 bases. The CDR3 has 13 residues. Trimming cost V 1 base and J 11 bases; bases outside gene matches: 7. From germline, CDR1 is SGHDN and CDR2 FVKESK. This CDR3 is CASSQVTGTEAFF. CDR3 DNA: TGTGCCAGCAGCCAAGTCACCGGGACAGAGGCTTTCTTT. The entire variable domain, with the rest obtained from reference TRBV14 and TRBJ1-1, is as follows: EAGVTQFPSHSVIEKGQTVTLRCDPISGHDNLYWYRRVMGKEIKFLLHFVKESKQDESGMPNNRFLAERTGGTYSTLKVQPAELEDSGVYFCASSQVTGTEAFFGQGTRLTVV.